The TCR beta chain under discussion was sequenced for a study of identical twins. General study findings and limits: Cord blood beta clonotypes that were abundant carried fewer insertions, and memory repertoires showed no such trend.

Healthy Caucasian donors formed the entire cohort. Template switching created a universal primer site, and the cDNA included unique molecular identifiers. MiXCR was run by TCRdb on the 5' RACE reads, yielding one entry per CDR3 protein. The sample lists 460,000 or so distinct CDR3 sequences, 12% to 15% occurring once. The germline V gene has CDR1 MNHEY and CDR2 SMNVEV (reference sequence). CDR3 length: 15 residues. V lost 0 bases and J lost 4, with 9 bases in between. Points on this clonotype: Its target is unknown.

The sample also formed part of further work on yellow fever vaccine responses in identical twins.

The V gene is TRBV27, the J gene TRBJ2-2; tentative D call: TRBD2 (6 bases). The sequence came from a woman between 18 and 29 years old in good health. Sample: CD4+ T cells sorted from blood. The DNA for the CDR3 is TGTGCCAGCAGTTTATCCGCCGGGAGCACCGGGGAGCTGTTTTTT. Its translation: CASSLSAGSTGELFF.